The sequence of this TCR beta chain was determined in a study (dated by TCRdb to 2016 to 2017). The study in broad terms: Sequence and structural analyses were applied in the study to characterize human CD8+ TCR repertoires that recognize immunodominant viral antigens. Paper-wide results and their limitations: CD8+ TCR repertoires specific to different immunodominant viral antigens were reported to be distinct from each other and highly diverse.

On this clonotype itself: The target of this receptor is not known. Base quality data are lacking; no much larger clone is found one base away.

Trimming takes 5 bases from V and 1 base from J, and the germline ends sit 18 bases apart. Inclusive of the bounding cysteine and phenylalanine, the CDR3 is 16 residues long. Of all the DNA, just the CDR3 is kept, 48 bases in frame from base 1. The germline V gene sets CDR1 to SGHTA and CDR2 to FQGNSA. Sequencing was performed on an Illumina HiSeq 2500. TCRdb reran the public reads through fastp at Q25 and MiXCR, keeping productive beta chains. Each CDR3 protein gets just one entry, which takes the most common genes and DNA from the rows behind it. The sample table records some 300 distinct CDR3 sequences; less than 35% of these occur just once. 49% of the sample is held by the ten biggest clonotypes.

The source material was CD8+ T cells (not recorded whether cultured). The chain was built from TRBV7-2 and TRBJ2-7; the D call is tentative, TRBD1 or TRBD2, as each matches 6 bases. This TCR came from a male donor. The nucleotides are TGTGCCAGCAGCCCCGAAGAAGGGGGGTGGTCCTACGAGCAGTACTTC. Its translation is CASSPEEGGWSYEQYF.